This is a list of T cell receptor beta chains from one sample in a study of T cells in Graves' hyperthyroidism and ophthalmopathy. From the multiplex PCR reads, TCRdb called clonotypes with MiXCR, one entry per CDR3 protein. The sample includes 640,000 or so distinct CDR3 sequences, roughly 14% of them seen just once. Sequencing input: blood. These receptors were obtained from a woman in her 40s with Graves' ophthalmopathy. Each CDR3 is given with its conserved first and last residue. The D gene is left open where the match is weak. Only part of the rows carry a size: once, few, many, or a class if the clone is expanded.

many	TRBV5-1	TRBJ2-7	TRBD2	CASSLNGGRAEQYF	TGCGCCAGCAGCTTGAATGGCGGGAGGGCCGAGCAGTACTTC
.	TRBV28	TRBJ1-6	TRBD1	CASSATTGAHNSPLHF	TGTGCCAGCAGTGCGACGACAGGGGCCCATAATTCACCCCTCCACTTT
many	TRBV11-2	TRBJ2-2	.	CASSLGSGGELFF	TGTGCCAGCAGCTTAGGGTCGGGCGGGGAGCTGTTTTTT
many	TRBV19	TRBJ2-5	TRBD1	CASHGQGEETQYF	TGTGCCAGTCATGGACAGGGTGAAGAGACCCAGTACTTC
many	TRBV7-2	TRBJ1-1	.	CASSFIRTEAFF	TGTGCCAGCAGCTTTATTCGCACTGAAGCTTTCTTT
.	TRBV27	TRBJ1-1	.	CASSFYRAGNTEAFF	TGTGCCAGCAGTTTTTACAGGGCGGGAAACACTGAAGCTTTCTTT
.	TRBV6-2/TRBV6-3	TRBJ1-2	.	CASSPWGGSGILGNYGYTF	TGTGCCAGCAGTCCATGGGGGGGGTCAGGGATACTCGGAAACTATGGCTACACCTTC
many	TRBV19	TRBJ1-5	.	CASSIDALGNQPQHF	TGTGCCAGTAGTATAGATGCACTGGGGAATCAGCCCCAGCATTTT
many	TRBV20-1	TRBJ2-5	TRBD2	CSVRGLAGETQYF	TGCAGTGTAAGGGGTCTAGCGGGAGAGACCCAGTACTTC
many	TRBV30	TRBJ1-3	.	CAWSLEMDTIYF	TGTGCCTGGAGTCTAGAAATGGACACCATATATTTT
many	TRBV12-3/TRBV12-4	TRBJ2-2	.	CASRPGDIANTGELFF	TGTGCCAGCAGACCGGGGGACATAGCGAACACCGGGGAGCTGTTTTTT
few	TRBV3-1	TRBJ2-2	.	CASSQDVGGARSELFF	TGTGCCAGCAGCCAAGATGTCGGCGGGGCCCGCTCGGAGCTGTTTTTT
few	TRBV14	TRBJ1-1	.	CASLNRGAAFF	TGTGCCAGCCTAAACCGGGGGGCTGCTTTCTTT
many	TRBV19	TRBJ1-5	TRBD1	CASSPLGDSNQPQHF	TGTGCCAGTAGTCCCTTAGGGGACAGTAATCAGCCCCAGCATTTT
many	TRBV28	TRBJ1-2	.	CASKEVHYGYTF	TGTGCCAGCAAGGAGGTCCACTATGGCTACACCTTC